This paragraph reports one T cell receptor beta chain. Antigen specificity is unknown. This record comes from a study of graft-versus-host responses after intestinal transplantation. Study in general: Grafts that recipients had were multivisceral, liver-intestinal, or isolated intestinal transplants. Broader study findings: Early post-transplant HvG declines tracked with peak circulating GvH clone levels. Across patients carrying graft-donor T cell macrochimerism, allografts held high graft-versus-host to host-versus-graft clonal ratios.

Libraries were prepared by immunoSEQ multiplex PCR; TCRdb keeps only in-frame clonotypes and omits some of them. Among 85,000 to 100,000 clones listed, roughly 90% were seen once. The V gene's germline CDR1 is WNHNN and CDR2 SYGVQD (reference sequence). The CDR3 loop spans 12 amino acids. V gave up 4 bases and J gave up 6 bases, with 10 bases separating them. The chain uses TRBV10-1 and TRBJ2-7; D perhaps matches TRBD1 (6 bases). The sequenced sample was unstimulated CD4+ T cells sorted from spleen or lymph node cells, obtained before transplant. The receptor comes from a human donor who was the organ donor for an intestinal transplant. CDR3 bases: TGCGCCAGCAGTGCGACAGGTAGCGAGCAGTACTTC. Translating gives CASSATGSEQYF.